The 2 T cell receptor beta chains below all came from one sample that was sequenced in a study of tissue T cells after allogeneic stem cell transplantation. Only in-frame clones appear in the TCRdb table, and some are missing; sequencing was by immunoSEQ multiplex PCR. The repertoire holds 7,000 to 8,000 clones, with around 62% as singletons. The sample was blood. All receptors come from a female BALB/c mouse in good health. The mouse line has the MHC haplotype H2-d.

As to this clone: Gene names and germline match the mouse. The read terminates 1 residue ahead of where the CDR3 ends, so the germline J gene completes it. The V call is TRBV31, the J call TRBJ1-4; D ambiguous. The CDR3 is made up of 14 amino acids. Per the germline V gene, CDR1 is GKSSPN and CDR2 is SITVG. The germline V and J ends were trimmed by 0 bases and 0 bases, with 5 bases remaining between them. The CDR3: CAWSLGLSNERLFF. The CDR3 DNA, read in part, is TGTGCCTGGAGTCTAGGCCTTTCCAACGAAAGATTATTT.

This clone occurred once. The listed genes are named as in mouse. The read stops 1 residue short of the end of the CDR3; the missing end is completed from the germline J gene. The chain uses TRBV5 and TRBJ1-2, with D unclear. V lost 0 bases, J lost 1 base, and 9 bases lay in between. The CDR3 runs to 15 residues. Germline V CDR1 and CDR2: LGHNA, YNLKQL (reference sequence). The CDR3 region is CASSQDPAVNSDYTF. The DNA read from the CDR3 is TGTGCCAGCAGCCAAGATCCGGCCGTAAACTCCGACTACACC.